The source of this TCR beta chain is a study of CD8+ T cells in alopecia areata. This clone was seen only a few times. Gene names follow the mouse nomenclature. The read falls 4 residues short of the CDR3 end, and the missing part is taken from the germline J gene. A sort of pooled cutaneous lymph node cells used CD4, CD8alpha, NKG2D, NKG2ACE and other stains. The CDR3 is 13 amino acids. CDR1 is FNHDT and CDR2 is SITEND in the germline V gene (reference sequence). Following extraction, RNA underwent reverse transcription to cDNA, which served as the sequencing template. Only in-frame clones appear in the TCRdb table, and some are missing; sequencing was by immunoSEQ multiplex PCR. This repertoire holds about 270,000 clones, and none appear only once.

Sample: CD4+ T cells sorted from a lymph node. The clonotype was recovered from a C3H/HeJ mouse with alopecia areata. The strain's MHC: H2-k. V and J are TRBV19 and TRBJ2-7; TRBD1 agrees at 8 bases. CDR3 DNA (partial): TGTGCCAGCAGTCCTTGGACAGGGTAT. Translating gives CASSPWTGY. The whole CDR3 protein is CASSPWTGYEQYF.